Sequencing of this TCR beta chain was carried out in a study of blood T cell repertoires in COVID-19. The CDR3 length is 13 residues. The V end was cut by 3 bases, the J end by 4 bases, with 7 bases between. Germline V gene lookup returns CDR1 ENHRY and CDR2 SYGVKD. The table came from immunoSEQ multiplex PCR; TCRdb's copy has only in-frame clones and leaves some out. The sample lists 200,000 to 250,000 clones; under 90% were seen once. This chain uses TRBV10-3 with TRBJ1-3; D unresolved. Specimen: PBMCs or T cells enriched from blood (not recorded which). This clonotype originated in a woman in her sixties who had recovered from COVID-19. The CDR3 DNA is TGTGCCATCAGTGACGGAGCAGGAAACACCATATATTTT. It is translated as CAISDGAGNTIYF.